The T cell receptor beta chain described here comes from a study of CD8 T cells in Susac syndrome. With random hexamers, reverse transcription was performed on about 0.45 to 1 ug of RNA. TCR beta CDR3 was amplified by immunoSEQ covering 54 Vbeta and 13 Jbeta. MiXCR, applied by TCRdb to the immunoSEQ multiplex PCR reads, yields one record per CDR3 protein. The profile shows 400,000 or so distinct CDR3 sequences, approximately 85% of them singletons. This CDR3 is built from 16 residues. Germline assignment: CDR1 LGHDT and CDR2 YNNKEL (reference sequence). Trimming took 1 base from V and 4 from J; bases not matched to a gene: 6. TCR beta sequences were obtained from blood CD8+ and CD4+ T cells. Included as multiple sclerosis controls were treatment-naive patients who had stable or active relapsing-remitting disease. Negative isolation yielded CD8+ and CD4+ T cells; FACS enriched TEMRA cells.

The receptor was isolated from a human donor with multiple sclerosis. The rearrangement links TRBV3-1 to TRBJ2-5; TRBD2 matches at 10 bases. Sequenced material: CD8+ T cells from PBMCs. CDR3 bases: TGTGCCAGCAGCCAAGGGAGAGTAGCGGGAGGAGAGACCCAGTACTTC. This codes for CASSQGRVAGGETQYF.